This T cell receptor (beta chain) is from a study of OX40 agonist ivuxolimab in advanced cancers. Study-wide background: Partial responses occurred in Three dose-escalation patients, one with hepatocellular carcinoma and two with cutaneous melanoma. Study findings and constraints: Researchers report that CD8+ T cells had, on average, more expanded clones than CD4+. There were also nonresponders showing low normalized T-cell clonal expansion.

CDR1 is MDHEN, CDR2 SYDVKM, per germline. V was cut by 5 bases and J by 3 bases, with 13 bases left in between. This CDR3 contains 14 residues. TCRdb keeps only in-frame clones here, not all; method: immunoSEQ multiplex PCR. The sample includes tens of thousands of clones, 80% to 85% seen only once; the top ten take approximately 13%. At cycle 4 day 1, cycle 7 day 1, and baseline, blood was sampled. To note about this clone: As yet, its antigen is unknown.

The receptor's source is an adult with an advanced solid tumor such as melanoma, head and neck, liver or kidney cancer. This specimen consisted of CD4+ or CD8+ T cells sorted from blood, obtained in a trial of the OX40 agonist ivuxolimab. This chain connects TRBV28 to TRBJ1-2; tentatively, D is TRBD1 (5 bases). The CDR3 region is CASSATGHDYGYTF. The CDR3 DNA reads as TGTGCCAGCAGTGCGACCGGACATGACTATGGCTACACCTTC.